One sample yielded the 11 T cell receptor beta chains listed below, sequenced in a study of cytomegalovirus exposure and HLA in healthy donors. The table came from immunoSEQ multiplex PCR; TCRdb's copy has only in-frame clones and leaves some out. The sample holds approximately 220,000 clones; roughly 88% are singletons and the top ten take 11% to 15%. The sample consisted of PBMCs. These receptors were collected from a woman in her twenties or thirties in good health and CMV-seropositive.

This clone has only one observation. The chain employs TRBV28 and TRBJ1-5; no clear D. Germline V gene lookup returns CDR1 MDHEN and CDR2 SYDVKM. V dropped 4 bases and J dropped 0 bases, with 4 bases sitting between them. CDR3 length: 13 amino acids. The DNA of the CDR3 is TGTGCCAGCAGTTCCTATAGCAATCAGCCCCAGCATTTT. Residues: CASSSYSNQPQHF.

This clone turned up a few times. This chain uses TRBV7-8 with TRBJ2-4; 7 bases fit TRBD1. J lost 1 base, V lost 2 bases, and 5 bases had no gene match. CDR3 length: 16 amino acids. The germline gives CDR1 SGHVS, CDR2 FQNEAQ. CDR3: CASSLRGGEAKNIQYF. CDR3 nucleotide sequence: TGTGCCAGCAGCTTACGAGGGGGCGAGGCCAAAAACATTCAGTACTTC.

This clone was observed a single time. V is TRBV6-1 and J is TRBJ1-2; 7 bases are shared with TRBD1. Germline CDR1 reads MNHNS; CDR2 reads SASEGT. This CDR3 contains 15 residues. J was trimmed by 6 bases and V by 3 bases; bases with no gene match: 10. Written as DNA, the CDR3 is TGTGCCAGCAGTGATCCCGGACAGGTGTTCGATGGCTACACCTTC. Its translation: CASSDPGQVFDGYTF.

V and J are TRBV5-1 and TRBJ2-3; tentatively, D is TRBD2 (6 bases). Germline-derived CDR1 and CDR2 are SGHRS and YFSETQ. The CDR3 contains 14 residues. V lost 6 bases and J 4 bases, leaving 15 bases between the germline ends. This CDR3 reads CASIIGSGADTQYF. The CDR3 bases are TGCGCCAGCATCATTGGGTCGGGGGCAGATACGCAGTATTTT.

This sequence joins TRBV9 and TRBJ1-3; no clear D gene. The CDR3 extends over 14 amino acids. Germline V gene data show CDR1 as SGDLS and CDR2 as YYNGEE. V was cut by 0 bases and J by 0 bases, with 4 bases left in between. This chain's CDR3 is CASSVGDSGNTIYF. For the CDR3, the DNA is TGTGCCAGCAGCGTAGGGGACTCTGGAAACACCATATATTTT.

The chain couples TRBV5-1 to TRBJ2-3, with D possibly matching TRBD1 (6 bases). V dropped 3 bases and J dropped 6 bases, with 14 bases sitting between them. The CDR3 spans 14 residues. The germline CDR1 and CDR2 sequences are SGHRS and YFSETQ. In DNA, the CDR3 is TGCGCCAGCAGCTCCGAGGGACATTCCGATACGCAGTATTTT. Translating it yields CASSSEGHSDTQYF.

V gene TRBV28 combines with J gene TRBJ1-4; D is perhaps TRBD1 (6 bases). The germline gives CDR1 MDHEN, CDR2 SYDVKM. Trimming took 3 bases from V and 13 from J, leaving 12 bases between them. CDR3 length equals 12 residues. The CDR3 sequence: CASSLGAGGLFF. For the CDR3, the DNA is TGTGCCAGCAGTTTGGGGGCCGGGGGACTGTTTTTT.

This clone appeared once. The J gene is TRBJ1-1, the V gene TRBV25-1, with D maybe TRBD1 (6 bases). This CDR3 is 14 amino acids long. CDR1 is MGHDK and CDR2 is SYGVNS in the germline V gene. The V end lost 2 bases, the J end lost 5 bases, and 12 bases lay between the germline ends. CDR3 loop: CASSEPGASTEAFF. The DNA of the CDR3 is TGTGCCAGCAGTGAACCGGGGGCCAGTACTGAAGCTTTCTTT. The full variable domain, its missing parts supplied by reference TRBV25-1 and TRBJ1-1, is EADIYQTPRYLVIGTGKKITLECSQTMGHDKMYWYQQDPGMELHLIHYSYGVNSTEKGDLSSESTVSRIRTEHFPLTLESARPSHTSQYLCASSEPGASTEAFFGQGTRLTVV.

V and J are TRBV27 and TRBJ2-1; TRBD2 might be the D (6 bases). CDR3 length: 13 residues. The germline CDR1 and CDR2 sequences are MNHEY and SMNVEV (reference sequence). The V end was cut by 7 bases, the J end by 3 bases, with 10 bases between. The CDR3, as DNA: TGTGCCAGCACTGCGGGACTCTACAATGAGCAGTTCTTC. Protein sequence: CASTAGLYNEQFF.

This clone has more than one count but fewer than ten. CDR3 region: CASSQDRSGDEGYTF. CDR3 sequence (DNA): TGCGCCAGCAGCCAAGACCGGTCAGGGGATGAAGGCTACACCTTC. The chain has TRBV4-1 and TRBJ1-2; maybe TRBD1 (6 bases). Trimming took off 0 bases at V and 8 bases at J, with 16 bases between the two ends. Looked up from germline, CDR1 is MGHRA and CDR2 is YSYEKL. This CDR3 spans 15 amino acids.

The V call is TRBV9, the J call TRBJ1-1; 9 nucleotides align to TRBD1. Germline CDR1 and CDR2: SGDLS and YYNGEE. Unmatched junction bases numbered 4, after V lost 1 base and J lost 3 bases. The CDR3 totals 15 residues. The CDR3 loop reads CASSVRRTGDTEAFF. The CDR3 coding sequence is TGTGCCAGCAGCGTACGAAGGACAGGGGACACTGAAGCTTTCTTT.